This TCR beta chain was identified in a study of a mutant IDH1 vaccine in newly diagnosed glioma. Looking at the study overall: Vaccine administration was initiated 4-6 weeks following radiotherapy alone, or with temozolomide cycles. Of the patients given treatment, around 62% were male and about 38% were female, and a mean age of around 41 years was recorded. Most patients had radiochemotherapy with temozolomide before enrollment; others had one alone. Broader study findings: There were vaccine-induced immune responses in just over 90% of the patients.

Some clones are missing from TCRdb's copy, which holds only in-frame ones; the method was immunoSEQ multiplex PCR. This sample carries about 53,000 clones, 81% of them seen once, and the ten largest clones take over 7%. As concerns this clone: The antigen remains unidentified.

As for time point: week 23, last vaccination. Mutant IDH1 20-mer peptide, at 300 ug, made up each vaccine dose, with topical imiquimod. Trimming left V 2 bases short and J 2 bases short, with 13 bases between. The CDR3 sequence is 16 residues long. The rearrangement uses TRBV6-7 and TRBJ1-5; weak D call: TRBD1 (6 bases). TRBV6-7 is an ORF, with its function uncertain. Source: PBMCs, taken from a glioma patient whose treatment included an IDH1 peptide vaccine. The sequence came from a woman aged 40 to 50 with glioma. Some clones in this sample may be carry-over from other donors' samples. The CDR3: CASSYRQGLGNQPQHF. Here the CDR3 DNA reads TGTGCCAGCAGTTACAGGCAGGGGCTTGGCAATCAGCCCCAGCATTTT.